Below, 22 T cell receptor beta chains from the same sample are listed, as sequenced in a study of beta chain features in type 1 diabetes. Of the isolated RNA, all was reverse transcribed, and so the sequenced material was expressed TCRB transcripts. Measured with immunoSEQ multiplex PCR; TCRdb has only the in-frame clones, and not every one. The sample lists about 290,000 clones; approximately 8% were seen once. The sequencing sample was made of central memory CD4+ T cells from blood. The source is a woman younger than 30 in good health.

There are a few counts of this clone. V is TRBV30 and J is TRBJ1-1, with D uncertain. With 5 bases removed from V and 1 base from J, the gap between germline ends came to 11 bases. The CDR3 is 13 residues long. Germline assignment: CDR1 GTSNPN and CDR2 SVGIG (reference sequence). CDR3 residues: CAWDPMANTEAFF. The CDR3 bases are TGTGCCTGGGACCCCATGGCGAACACTGAAGCTTTCTTT. Drawing the rest from reference TRBV30 and TRBJ1-1, the complete variable domain is SQTIHQWPATLVQPVGSPLSLECTVEGTSNPNLYWYRQAAGRGLQLLFYSVGIGQISSEVPQNLSASRPQDRQFILSSKKLLLSDSGFYLCAWDPMANTEAFFGQGTRLTVV.

The sample holds a few counts of this clone. The V gene is TRBV29-1, the J gene TRBJ1-2, with D tentatively TRBD1 (6 bases). This CDR3 comprises 13 residues. Germline lookup yields CDR1 SQVTM and CDR2 ANQGSEA. Between the trimmed V and J ends, which lost 2 bases and 2 bases, there was a span of 9 bases. This CDR3 reads CSVETDRNYGYTF. DNA for the CDR3: TGCAGCGTTGAAACAGACAGGAACTATGGCTACACCTTC.

This clone was counted many times. The chain couples TRBV2 to TRBJ1-5, with a weak D call TRBD1 (6 bases). The CDR3 contains 14 residues. CDR1 and CDR2 (germline): SNHLY, FYNNEI. Trimming pared 5 bases from V and 3 bases from J, leaving 11 bases between. CDR3 in DNA: TGTGCCAGCAGTCGCGGGGGCGACAATCAGCCCCAGCATTTT. Translation gives CASSRGGDNQPQHF.

There are a few counts of this clone. CDR3 coding DNA: TGTGCCAGCAGTGAACTGGGTAAAGAGACCCAGTACTTC. Amino acids: CASSELGKETQYF. The J gene is TRBJ2-5, the V gene TRBV25-1, with D unclear. The CDR3 covers 13 residues. Germline V gene sequence: CDR1 MGHDK, CDR2 SYGVNS. V was shortened by 2 bases and J by 3 bases, with 7 bases between the two germline ends.

This clone turned up a few times. This chain uses TRBV4-2 with TRBJ1-2; D ambiguous. V was pared by 0 bases and J by 0 bases, with 11 bases between. Looked up from germline, CDR1 is LGHNA and CDR2 is YNFKEQ. There are 16 residues in the CDR3. The CDR3 DNA reads as TGTGCCAGCAGCCAAGATGTTGGGTTTTCTAACTATGGCTACACCTTC. As protein: CASSQDVGFSNYGYTF.

The rearrangement links TRBV5-1 to TRBJ1-1; D is unclear. The germline V gene encodes CDR1 SGHRS and CDR2 YFSETQ. V was clipped by 4 bases and J by 5 bases, with 15 bases between them. This CDR3 region has 14 residues. CDR3 region: CASSPDHGGTEAFF. The CDR3 region has the DNA TGCGCCAGCAGCCCGGACCACGGCGGGACTGAAGCTTTCTTT. Combining the CDR3 with reference TRBV5-1 and TRBJ1-1 gives the whole variable domain KAGVTQTPRYLIKTRGQQVTLSCSPISGHRSVSWYQQTPGQGLQFLFEYFSETQRNKGNFPGRFSGRQFSNSRSEMNVSTLELGDSALYLCASSPDHGGTEAFFGQGTRLTVV.

The chain joins TRBV28 to TRBJ1-2, with 8 bases matching TRBD1. The germline gives CDR1 MDHEN, CDR2 SYDVKM. The J segment lost 6 bases and the V segment lost 4 bases, leaving 13 bases of the junction unmatched. CDR3 length: 16 amino acids. CDR3 residues: CASSSQGAGGSDGYTF. The CDR3 DNA follows: TGTGCCAGCAGTTCCCAGGGGGCAGGCGGAAGCGATGGCTACACCTTC.

This clone turned up a few times. This sequence joins TRBV29-1 and TRBJ1-1, with 8 bases fitting TRBD1. The CDR3 length is 16 residues. J was trimmed by 3 bases and V by 2 bases; bases with no gene match: 11. Germline CDR1 is SQVTM and CDR2 is ANQGSEA. CDR3 sequence: CSVEPRTGSHDTEAFF. The CDR3 DNA reads TGCAGCGTTGAACCTCGGACAGGGAGCCATGACACTGAAGCTTTCTTT.

V usage is TRBV4-2 and J usage is TRBJ2-1, with a possible D match to TRBD1 (6 bases). In germline, CDR1 is LGHNA, CDR2 YNFKEQ. The V and J ends lost 1 base and 9 bases respectively, with 19 bases between them. The CDR3 consists of 16 residues. The CDR3 DNA is TGTGCCAGCAGCCAAGCCGGGACAAGTGGTACCGGTGAGCAGTTCTTC. Encoded protein: CASSQAGTSGTGEQFF.

The V and J genes are TRBV5-1 and TRBJ2-5, with D unclear. Trimming took off 4 bases at V and 0 bases at J, with 13 bases between the two ends. The length of the CDR3 is 15 residues. Germline CDR1 reads SGHRS; CDR2 reads YFSETQ. The CDR3 DNA reads as TGCGCCAGCAGCGTCTTAAACCTGTACCAAGAGACCCAGTACTTC. Translation: CASSVLNLYQETQYF. Looking up the rest from reference TRBV5-1 and TRBJ2-5 gives the full variable domain: KAGVTQTPRYLIKTRGQQVTLSCSPISGHRSVSWYQQTPGQGLQFLFEYFSETQRNKGNFPGRFSGRQFSNSRSEMNVSTLELGDSALYLCASSVLNLYQETQYFGPGTRLLVL.

This clone was observed a few times. V usage is TRBV5-1 and J usage is TRBJ2-2; D gene uncertain. The CDR3 has 14 residues. Deletions cut 1 base from V and 4 bases from J, with 8 bases between. Germline V lookup: CDR1 SGHRS, CDR2 YFSETQ. The CDR3: CASSLLQSTGELFF. The CDR3 DNA reads as TGCGCCAGCAGCTTGTTACAAAGCACCGGGGAGCTGTTTTTT.

This clone was observed a handful of times. The rearrangement links TRBV10-2 to TRBJ1-2, with a weak D call TRBD1 (6 bases). Trimming shortened V by 7 bases and J by 8 bases, and 20 bases separated the two germline ends. The germline gives CDR1 WSHSY, CDR2 SAAADI. The CDR3 is made up of 14 amino acids. Here the CDR3 reads CASISTQGSEGYTF. The CDR3 nucleotides are TGCGCCAGCATAAGTACTCAGGGGAGTGAGGGCTACACCTTC.

This CDR3 reads CASRRDRAETQYF. The CDR3 nucleotides read TGTGCCAGCAGACGGGACAGGGCGGAGACCCAGTACTTC. V and J are TRBV2 and TRBJ2-5; 9 nucleotides line up with TRBD1. The CDR3 runs 13 residues. Trimming at V came to 6 bases and at J to 5 bases, leaving 4 bases not matched to a gene. The germline CDR1 and CDR2 sequences are SNHLY and FYNNEI.

This clone was observed a few times. This rearrangement joins TRBV7-6 to TRBJ1-5; D is unclear. The CDR3 length is 14 residues. CDR1 and CDR2 (germline): SGHVS, FNYEAQ. With 0 bases removed from V and 3 bases from J, the gap between germline ends came to 6 bases. The CDR3 sequence is CASSLAGINQPQHF. DNA for the CDR3: TGTGCCAGCAGCTTAGCAGGGATCAATCAGCCCCAGCATTTT.

This clone was observed a few times. The chain recombines TRBV7-3 with TRBJ2-1; weak D call: TRBD2 (5 bases). CDR1 SGHTA and CDR2 FQGTGA come from the germline V gene. V lost 4 bases, J lost 9 bases, and 10 bases lay in between. This CDR3 is built from 12 residues. The CDR3, as DNA: TGTGCCAGCAGCTCCCAACGGGGTGAGCAGTTCTTC. This translates into CASSSQRGEQFF.

This clone was seen at least ten times. This chain connects TRBV29-1 to TRBJ2-5, with 7 bases fitting TRBD2. Germline loops: CDR1 SQVTM, CDR2 ANQGSEA. V was clipped by 6 bases and J by 2 bases; unmatched bases: 3. The CDR3 totals 12 residues. The CDR3 DNA reads as TGCAGCGTGCAGGGAGGGCAAGAGACCCAGTACTTC. This sequence encodes CSVQGGQETQYF.

This clone was found a few times. The CDR3 protein is CASSQVGLTGTSYNEQFF. CDR3 nucleotide sequence: TGCGCCAGCAGCCAAGTGGGATTGACTGGGACCTCCTACAATGAGCAGTTCTTC. The chain uses TRBV4-1 and TRBJ2-1, with D possibly being TRBD1 or TRBD2 (5 bases each). CDR1 and CDR2 (germline): MGHRA, YSYEKL. The CDR3 is made up of 18 amino acids. Trimming removed 1 base from V and 0 bases from J, with 16 bases in between.

The sample holds many counts of this clone. This chain links TRBV27 with TRBJ1-2, with a tentative D call TRBD1 (5 bases). This CDR3 contains 15 residues. The V end was cut by 6 bases, the J end by 2 bases, with 16 bases between. Germline V gene data show CDR1 as MNHEY and CDR2 as SMNVEV (reference sequence). CDR3 sequence: CASSPGGAGNYGYTF. The CDR3 DNA is TGTGCCAGCAGCCCGGGAGGGGCTGGGAACTATGGCTACACCTTC.

This clone came up a few times. The rearrangement joins TRBV6-6 to TRBJ2-7; possibly TRBD1 or TRBD2 for D (6 bases each). The V gene lost 6 bases and the J gene lost 3 bases, with 21 bases spanning the gap. The CDR3 totals 16 residues. The germline gives CDR1 MNHNY, CDR2 SVGAGI (reference sequence). CDR3 nucleotides: TGTGCCAGCAGAGATCACCGGGGGCCTCAACGCTACGAGCAGTACTTC. This encodes CASRDHRGPQRYEQYF.

This clone has a handful of counts. J is TRBJ1-6 and V is TRBV5-1; 9 bases are a match to TRBD1. Germline CDR1 reads SGHRS; CDR2 reads YFSETQ. This CDR3 comprises 16 residues. J was trimmed by 8 bases and V by 4 bases; bases with no gene match: 10. CDR3 protein: CASSGTGGPRDSPLHF. The CDR3, as DNA: TGCGCCAGCAGCGGAACAGGGGGCCCTAGGGATTCACCCCTCCACTTT.

This clone was detected ten times or more. The chain links TRBV29-1 to TRBJ2-1; D is ambiguous. The V end lost 4 bases, the J end lost 0 bases, and 13 bases lay between the germline ends. This CDR3 comprises 15 residues. Germline assignment: CDR1 SQVTM and CDR2 ANQGSEA. This chain's CDR3 is CSVAAAPSSYNEQFF. The CDR3 DNA sequence: TGCAGCGTTGCCGCGGCCCCGAGCTCCTACAATGAGCAGTTCTTC.

The chain employs TRBV15 and TRBJ1-2; D unclear. Trimming removed 0 bases from V and 6 bases from J, with 8 bases in between. Germline assignment: CDR1 LNHNV and CDR2 YYDKDF (reference sequence). This CDR3 is 13 amino acids long. This chain's CDR3 is CATSRDPLDGYTF. The CDR3 DNA reads TGTGCCACCAGCAGAGATCCGCTGGATGGCTACACCTTC.